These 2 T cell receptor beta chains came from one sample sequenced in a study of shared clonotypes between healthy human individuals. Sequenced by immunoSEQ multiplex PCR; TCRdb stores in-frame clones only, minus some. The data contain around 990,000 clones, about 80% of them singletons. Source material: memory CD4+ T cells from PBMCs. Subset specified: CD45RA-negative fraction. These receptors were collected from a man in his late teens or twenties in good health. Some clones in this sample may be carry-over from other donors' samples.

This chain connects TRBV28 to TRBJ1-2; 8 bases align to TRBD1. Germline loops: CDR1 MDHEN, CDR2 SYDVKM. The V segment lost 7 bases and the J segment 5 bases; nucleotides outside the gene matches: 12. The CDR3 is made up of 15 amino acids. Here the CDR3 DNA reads TGTGCCAGCATGGGACAGGAACACCCCCGATATGGCTACACCTTC. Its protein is CASMGQEHPRYGYTF.

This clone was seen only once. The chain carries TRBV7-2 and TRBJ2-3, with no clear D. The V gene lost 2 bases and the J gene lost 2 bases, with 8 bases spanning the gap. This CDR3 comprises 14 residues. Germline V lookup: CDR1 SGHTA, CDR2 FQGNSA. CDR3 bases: TGTGCCAGCAGCTTATTCGGCCACACAGATACGCAGTATTTT. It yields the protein CASSLFGHTDTQYF.